The 29 T cell receptor beta chains below come from one sample, sequenced in a study of cytomegalovirus exposure and HLA in healthy donors. The PCR used 60 Vbeta and 13 Jbeta primers. Clones were sequenced by immunoSEQ multiplex PCR, and TCRdb holds only the in-frame ones, with some missing. This table has 140,000 or so clones, more than 60% appearing once. The sequencing sample was made of PBMCs. These receptors were collected from a woman aged 55-70 years in good health and CMV-seronegative.

This rearrangement joins TRBV9 to TRBJ2-7; 10 bases fit TRBD2. This CDR3 has 15 amino acids. J gave up 5 bases and V 0 bases, and 5 bases lay outside the gene matches. CDR1 SGDLS and CDR2 YYNGEE come from the germline V gene. This chain's CDR3 is CASSVDPAGGNEQYF. CDR3 nucleotide sequence: TGTGCCAGCAGCGTAGATCCAGCGGGAGGGAACGAGCAGTACTTC.

The chain links TRBV6-6 to TRBJ2-5, with 7 bases aligning to TRBD2. This CDR3 has 14 amino acids. The germline V gene has CDR1 MNHNY and CDR2 SVGAGI (reference sequence). V shed 0 bases, J shed 9 bases, and the junction held 7 bases outside the gene matches. The CDR3 region has the DNA TGTGCCAGCAGTTACTCGGGGGACTATCTTTCCCAGTACTTC. Translation gives CASSYSGDYLSQYF.

This clone was seen more than once but under ten times. The chain employs TRBV9 and TRBJ2-3; no definite D call. With 3 bases removed from V and 6 bases from J, the gap between germline ends came to 8 bases. CDR1 is SGDLS and CDR2 is YYNGEE in the germline V gene. The CDR3 totals 12 residues. CDR3 loop: CASSEFGDTQYF. CDR3 coding DNA: TGTGCCAGCAGCGAATTCGGGGATACGCAGTATTTT.

This clone was seen a few times. V gene TRBV5-1 combines with J gene TRBJ2-7; 7 nucleotides agree with TRBD1. V was pared by 0 bases and J by 3 bases, with 9 bases of the junction left unmatched. Germline loops: CDR1 SGHRS, CDR2 YFSETQ. The length of the CDR3 is 16 residues. The CDR3 protein is CASSLGLTPGGYEQYF. The CDR3 DNA follows: TGCGCCAGCAGCTTGGGACTTACGCCAGGGGGCTACGAGCAGTACTTC.

The chain recombines TRBV19 with TRBJ2-2, with a weak D call TRBD1 (6 bases). V dropped 9 bases and J dropped 0 bases, with 14 bases sitting between them. Germline V lookup: CDR1 LNHDA, CDR2 SQIVND (reference sequence). CDR3 length: 15 amino acids. The CDR3 sequence is CASRTGFPNTGELFF. CDR3 coding DNA: TGTGCCAGCCGAACAGGGTTTCCGAACACCGGGGAGCTGTTTTTT.

The chain uses TRBV28 and TRBJ1-1, with 10 nucleotides matching TRBD1. The CDR3 sequence is 15 residues long. Germline V gives CDR1 MDHEN, CDR2 SYDVKM. With V trimmed by 1 base and J by 8 bases, 7 bases remained unmatched. The CDR3 reads CASSLSGTGAREAFF. The CDR3 bases are TGTGCCAGCAGTTTATCCGGGACAGGGGCGAGGGAAGCTTTCTTT.

The rearrangement uses TRBV7-9 and TRBJ1-5; D possibly corresponds to TRBD1 (5 bases). Germline V gene sequence: CDR1 SEHNR, CDR2 FQNEAQ (reference sequence). Trimming pared 8 bases from V and 9 bases from J, leaving 20 bases between. The CDR3 contains 14 residues. The CDR3 region is CASRSDSMVGPQHF. The CDR3 DNA is TGTGCCAGCCGTAGTGACAGTATGGTAGGGCCCCAGCATTTT.

The rearrangement joins TRBV4-1 to TRBJ1-1, with D perhaps matching TRBD1 (5 bases). Trimming cost V 4 bases and J 1 base, with 13 bases left between them. The CDR3 has 15 amino acids. CDR1 and CDR2 (germline): MGHRA, YSYEKL. This CDR3 is CASSLRSGGNTEAFF. The CDR3 nucleotides read TGCGCCAGCAGCCTCCGATCCGGGGGGAACACTGAAGCTTTCTTT.

There are a few counts of this clone. The gene calls are TRBV19 and TRBJ1-1, with D maybe TRBD1 (6 bases). Germline V gene data show CDR1 as LNHDA and CDR2 as SQIVND (reference sequence). CDR3 size: 15 residues. Trimming shortened V by 6 bases and J by 1 base, and 15 bases separated the two germline ends. CDR3 amino acids: CASRFTGNKNTEAFF. In nucleotides, the CDR3 is TGTGCCAGTAGGTTTACAGGGAATAAGAACACTGAAGCTTTCTTT.

This chain links TRBV27 with TRBJ1-5, with D possibly being TRBD1 (5 bases). The CDR3 contains 15 residues. V lost 2 bases, J lost 5 bases, and 13 bases lay in between. Germline V gives CDR1 MNHEY, CDR2 SMNVEV (reference sequence). CDR3 nucleotides: TGTGCCAGCAGTTTAAGTTGGGGCAGGGATCAGCCCCAGCATTTT. It yields the protein CASSLSWGRDQPQHF.

This CDR3 is CASRLGLVLEQYF. The CDR3 DNA reads as TGTGCCAGCAGGCTGGGACTAGTATTGGAGCAGTACTTC. The chain carries TRBV2 and TRBJ2-7, with 8 positions matching TRBD2. After removal of 6 bases from V and 7 bases from J, the junction contained 8 bases not matched to a gene. There are 13 residues in the CDR3. Germline values: CDR1 SNHLY, CDR2 FYNNEI.

V gene TRBV7-9 combines with J gene TRBJ1-3; TRBD1 agrees at 9 bases. The CDR3 loop spans 19 amino acids. Germline loops: CDR1 SEHNR, CDR2 FQNEAQ (reference sequence). Trimming removed 2 bases from V and 4 bases from J; junction bases left unmatched: 15. The CDR3 DNA reads as TGTGCCAGCAGCTTAATTCCGGGACAGGGTAATCTCCGAGGAAACACCATATATTTT. Its translation: CASSLIPGQGNLRGNTIYF. The full variable domain, in which reference TRBV7-9 and TRBJ1-3 provide the parts outside the CDR3, is DTGVSQNPRHKITKRGQNVTFRCDPISEHNRLYWYRQTLGQGPEFLTYFQNEAQLEKSRLLSDRFSAERPKGSFSTLEIQRTEQGDSAMYLCASSLIPGQGNLRGNTIYFGEGSWLTVV.

A few counts support this clone. The chain has TRBV11-3 and TRBJ2-3; 8 bases line up with TRBD2. V trimming: 0 bases; J trimming: 2 bases; junction bases outside the gene matches: 4. CDR1 and CDR2 from the germline V gene are SGHNT and YENEEA. This CDR3 is 16 amino acids long. In nucleotides, the CDR3 is TGTGCCAGCAGCTTAGATCCGGGGGGGCCCACAGATACGCAGTATTTT. Encoded protein: CASSLDPGGPTDTQYF. The whole variable domain, remainder taken from reference TRBV11-3 and TRBJ2-3, is EAGVVQSPRYKIIEKKQPVAFWCNPISGHNTLYWYLQNLGQGPELLIRYENEEAVDDSQLPKDRFSAERLKGVDSTLKIQPAELGDSAVYLCASSLDPGGPTDTQYFGPGTRLTVL.

V gene TRBV7-8 combines with J gene TRBJ2-7, with a tentative D call TRBD2 (6 bases). Germline CDR1 is SGHVS and CDR2 is FQNEAQ. V lost 3 bases and J lost 2, with 11 bases in between. This CDR3 has 14 residues. CDR3 DNA sequence: TGTGCCAGCAGCTTCGCGGAGGGACCCTACGAGCAGTACTTC. Its protein product is CASSFAEGPYEQYF.

This rearrangement joins TRBV9 to TRBJ1-6, with a possible D match to TRBD1 (6 bases). This CDR3 is built from 15 residues. Trimming took off 0 bases at V and 7 bases at J, with 11 bases between the two ends. From germline, CDR1 is SGDLS and CDR2 YYNGEE. Here the CDR3 reads CASSVAGTPNSPLHF. CDR3 DNA sequence: TGTGCCAGCAGCGTAGCCGGGACACCAAATTCACCCCTCCACTTT.

The V call is TRBV4-1, the J call TRBJ2-3; maybe TRBD2 (7 bases). Germline assignment: CDR1 MGHRA and CDR2 YSYEKL. The germline V and J ends were trimmed by 3 bases and 1 base, with 11 bases remaining between them. The CDR3 spans 15 residues. The DNA of the CDR3 is TGCGCCAGCAGCCACGGGGGGCAGCGCACAGATACGCAGTATTTT. Its translation is CASSHGGQRTDTQYF.

This clone has more than one count but fewer than ten. The CDR3 is CASSGIDRWTYEQYF. The CDR3 DNA reads TGTGCCAGCAGTGGGATCGACAGGTGGACCTACGAGCAGTACTTC. The chain couples TRBV6-1 to TRBJ2-7; possibly TRBD1 for D (6 bases). Germline V gives CDR1 MNHNS, CDR2 SASEGT. The CDR3 is 15 amino acids. The V gene lost 4 bases and the J gene lost 2 bases, with 15 bases spanning the gap.

The chain uses TRBV28 and TRBJ2-1; 11 nucleotides agree with TRBD2. This CDR3 region has 15 residues. Germline lookup yields CDR1 MDHEN and CDR2 SYDVKM. Unmatched junction bases numbered 8, after V lost 6 bases and J lost 7 bases. The CDR3 DNA reads as TGTGCCAGCAGACCTAGCGGGAGGACATTAAATGAGCAGTTCTTC. This translates into CASRPSGRTLNEQFF.

J is TRBJ2-5 and V is TRBV6-1, with 8 bases identical to TRBD1. Looked up from germline, CDR1 is MNHNS and CDR2 is SASEGT. The CDR3 spans 14 residues. The CDR3 nucleotides are TGTGCTTCGGTAAGGACAGGGTTTCAAGAGACCCAGTACTTC. This translates into CASVRTGFQETQYF.

V gene TRBV10-3 combines with J gene TRBJ1-1; D is unclear. This CDR3 spans 13 amino acids. From germline, CDR1 is ENHRY and CDR2 SYGVKD. V lost 10 bases, J lost 1 base, and 13 bases lay in between. The CDR3 protein is CATARERNTEAFF. DNA for the CDR3: TGTGCCACCGCGCGGGAGAGGAACACTGAAGCTTTCTTT.

This clone showed up just a few times. V and J are TRBV7-9 and TRBJ2-7; maybe TRBD2 (6 bases). Per the germline V gene, CDR1 is SEHNR and CDR2 is FQNEAQ (reference sequence). V dropped 5 bases and J dropped 9 bases, with 11 bases sitting between them. The CDR3 extends over 11 amino acids. The CDR3 loop reads CASSLGSAQYF. CDR3 DNA sequence: TGTGCCAGCAGCCTCGGGAGTGCGCAGTACTTC.

The CDR3: CASSEAGVSNEQFF. CDR3 coding DNA: TGTGCCAGCAGTGAAGCGGGAGTCTCTAATGAGCAGTTCTTC. The chain joins TRBV6-1 to TRBJ2-1; TRBD2 might be the D (5 bases). The CDR3 extends over 14 amino acids. The germline gives CDR1 MNHNS, CDR2 SASEGT. Trimming removed 0 bases from V and 7 bases from J, with 10 bases in between.

The genes are TRBV5-4 and TRBJ2-1; 8 bases align to TRBD1. V was pared by 9 bases and J by 6 bases, with 8 bases of the junction left unmatched. CDR3 length: 13 residues. CDR1 and CDR2 (germline): SGHNT, YYREEE (reference sequence). The CDR3 nucleotides are TGTGCCACCGACAGGGGAGTAGGCAATGAGCAGTTCTTC. Amino acid sequence: CATDRGVGNEQFF.

This clone was seen once. This chain joins TRBV5-1 and TRBJ1-3; 8 bases map to TRBD1. This CDR3 region has 14 residues. J gave up 3 bases and V 4 bases, and 3 bases lay outside the gene matches. Germline V CDR1 and CDR2: SGHRS, YFSETQ. CDR3 amino acids: CASSRDRFGNTIYF. The CDR3 DNA reads as TGCGCCAGCAGCCGGGACAGGTTTGGAAACACCATATATTTT.

The chain has TRBV9 and TRBJ1-1, with TRBD1 as a possible D gene (5 bases). The CDR3 extends over 13 amino acids. V was clipped by 1 base and J by 6 bases, with 10 bases between them. Germline-derived CDR1 and CDR2 are SGDLS and YYNGEE. CDR3 loop: CASSVNRMAEAFF. Here the CDR3 DNA reads TGTGCCAGCAGCGTAAACAGGATGGCTGAAGCTTTCTTT.

This clone has a single count. The CDR3 nucleotides are TGTGCCAGCAGAGCCCAAGCTAACTATGGCTACACCTTC. It yields the protein CASRAQANYGYTF. The chain is built from TRBV28 and TRBJ1-2; D unresolved. The CDR3 totals 13 residues. Germline CDR1 reads MDHEN; CDR2 reads SYDVKM. V gave up 6 bases and J gave up 0 bases, with 8 bases separating them.

The chain employs TRBV29-1 and TRBJ2-7; perhaps TRBD1 as D (6 bases). The germline V gene has CDR1 SQVTM and CDR2 ANQGSEA. V gave up 7 bases and J gave up 4 bases, with 20 bases separating them. The CDR3 is 14 residues long. CDR3 in amino acids: CSAATGTTLYEQYF. The DNA of the CDR3 is TGCAGCGCCGCGACCGGGACAACCTTATACGAGCAGTACTTC.

This clone showed up just a few times. The rearrangement joins TRBV6-5 to TRBJ1-4, with D possibly matching TRBD1 (5 bases). Germline CDR1 reads MNHEY; CDR2 reads SVGAGI. Trimming shortened V by 5 bases and J by 4 bases, and 14 bases separated the two germline ends. CDR3 length: 15 residues. CDR3 protein: CASSGKQGYNEKLFF. The CDR3 coding sequence is TGTGCCAGCAGTGGGAAGCAGGGCTATAATGAAAAACTGTTTTTT.

The chain has TRBV4-3 and TRBJ2-3; TRBD2 agrees at 8 bases. Germline trimming cut 0 bases from V and 1 base from J; bases unmatched to any gene: 3. The CDR3 spans 16 residues. Looked up from germline, CDR1 is LGHNA and CDR2 is YSLEER. The DNA of the CDR3 is TGCGCCAGCAGCCAAGATACGCGGGGGGGCACAGATACGCAGTATTTT. Protein sequence: CASSQDTRGGTDTQYF.